The 20 T cell receptor beta chains given below trace back to one sample, sequenced in a study of tumor-infiltrating lymphocytes in primary liver carcinoma. Researchers generated TCR beta cDNA from approximately 500 ng of total RNA, relying on a constant-region primer. Three nested multiplex PCR rounds, a slightly modified ARM-PCR, produced the libraries for TCR beta. With TRBV1-TRBV30 forward primers and a C-beta reverse primer, the first two PCR rounds were run for about 10 cycles each. Each CDR3 protein gets one entry after TCRdb re-called the multiplex PCR reads with MiXCR. Of more than 95,000 distinct CDR3 sequences in the sample, 64% were seen once. Taking about 18-31 mg of unsorted bulk tissue, the authors co-extracted RNA and DNA. Material for sequencing was liver tumor tissue from sampling region 3. The subset is: tumor region T3, left-lateral pole. These receptors were taken from a woman aged 55-69 years with primary liver carcinoma and hepatitis B virus infection.

The chain is built from TRBV11-2 and TRBJ2-1, with 7 bases lining up with TRBD2. The CDR3 length is 20 residues. The junction had 26 bases not matched to a gene; V was cut back by 5 bases and J by 7 bases. The germline gives CDR1 SGHAT, CDR2 FQNNGV. The chain's CDR3 is CASSPHGTSGIRWFSNEQFF. The CDR3 coding sequence is TGTGCCAGCAGCCCTCACGGGACCAGCGGGATTCGTTGGTTTAGTAATGAGCAGTTCTTC.

The chain uses TRBV28 and TRBJ2-3, with 9 positions matching TRBD2. V gave up 5 bases and J gave up 5 bases; unmatched junction bases: 11. The germline V gene has CDR1 MDHEN and CDR2 SYDVKM. The CDR3 loop spans 16 amino acids. This chain's CDR3 is CASSPLRGREGDTQYF. The CDR3 coding sequence is TGTGCCAGCAGTCCGCTCCGGGGGCGGGAGGGAGATACGCAGTATTTT.

As to this clonotype: A junction end diverges from the germline sequence, so it may reflect a read error. The chain combines TRBV11-3 with TRBJ2-1; 9 bases match TRBD2. This CDR3 contains 16 residues. Germline V gene sequence: CDR1 SGHNT, CDR2 YENEEA. The CDR3 sequence is CASSVTSGGQYSEQFF. CDR3 sequence (DNA): TGTGCCAGCAGTGTGACTAGCGGAGGCCAATACAGTGAGCAGTTCTTC.

This clonotype has just a few counts. This rearrangement joins TRBV5-1 to TRBJ2-3; 8 bases fit TRBD2. J gave up 5 bases and V 1 base, and 6 bases lay outside the gene matches. Germline V gene lookup returns CDR1 SGHRS and CDR2 YFSETQ. CDR3 length: 15 residues. The CDR3 DNA sequence: TGCGCCAGCAGCTTGTCCGGGACTAGTGGAGATACGCAGTATTTT. Residues: CASSLSGTSGDTQYF.

The V and J genes are TRBV11-1 and TRBJ2-1; TRBD2 might be the D (6 bases). From germline, CDR1 is SGHAT and CDR2 FQDESV (reference sequence). V lost 2 bases and J lost 4, with 12 bases in between. CDR3 length equals 15 residues. CDR3 residues: CASSLPGTVYNEQFF. Written as DNA, the CDR3 is TGTGCCAGCAGCTTACCCGGGACTGTATACAATGAGCAGTTCTTC.

On this clonotype: A read error may account for a junction end that differs from germline. The chain joins TRBV7-9 to TRBJ2-2; 10 bases match TRBD2. The CDR3 runs 15 residues. Germline V gene lookup returns CDR1 SEHNR and CDR2 FQNEAQ (reference sequence). CDR3 loop: CTSSPLAGATGELFF. CDR3 nucleotide sequence: TGTACCAGCAGCCCCCTAGCGGGAGCGACCGGGGAGCTGTTTTTT.

This clonotype was picked up many times. V is TRBV29-1 and J is TRBJ1-4; D is undetermined. V lost 7 bases to trimming and J lost 5 bases, with 14 bases between them. The CDR3 runs to 13 residues. CDR1 and CDR2 from the germline V gene are SQVTM and ANQGSEA. CDR3 protein: CSAGQLGNEKLFF. In DNA, the CDR3 is TGCAGCGCCGGCCAGTTGGGGAATGAAAAACTGTTTTTT. Filled out from reference TRBV29-1 and TRBJ1-4, the complete variable domain reads SAVISQKPSRDICQRGTSLTIQCQVDSQVTMMFWYRQQPGQSLTLIATANQGSEATYESGFVIDKFPISRPNLTFSTLTVSNMSPEDSSIYLCSAGQLGNEKLFFGSGTQLSVL.

The genes are TRBV7-3 and TRBJ2-2; 7 positions match TRBD1. J lost 4 bases, V lost 4 bases, and 6 bases had no gene match. CDR3 length equals 15 residues. The germline gives CDR1 SGHTA, CDR2 FQGTGA. The CDR3 reads CASSSGQPGTGELFF. CDR3 in DNA: TGTGCCAGCAGCTCGGGACAGCCAGGCACCGGGGAGCTGTTTTTT.

This clonotype showed up many times. V is TRBV12-3 or TRBV12-4 and J is TRBJ2-3; D is uncertain. This CDR3 spans 14 amino acids. V was trimmed by 5 bases and J by 0 bases, leaving 9 bases between them. The CDR3 DNA reads as TGTGCCAGCAGTCCTATGACTAGCACAGATACGCAGTATTTT. Its translation is CASSPMTSTDTQYF.

This clonotype was seen ten or more times. The chain links TRBV29-1 to TRBJ2-5, with D perhaps matching TRBD1 or TRBD2 (5 bases each). Germline V gene sequence: CDR1 SQVTM, CDR2 ANQGSEA. The CDR3 is 13 amino acids. V lost 3 bases and J lost 2, with 10 bases in between. In nucleotides, the CDR3 is TGCAGCGTTGACGGGGCCAATCAAGAGACCCAGTACTTC. Translation: CSVDGANQETQYF.

A note on this clonotype: Just one base apart from a much larger clone, this may be a read error. V is TRBV5-4 and J is TRBJ1-2; D is uncertain. The CDR3 is made up of 12 amino acids. Trimming removed 3 bases at V and 7 bases at J, with 10 bases between. The germline V gene has CDR1 SGHNT and CDR2 YYREEE (reference sequence). The CDR3, as DNA: TGTGCCAGCAGCTCGGGAGAGGGTGGCTACACCTTC. Encoded protein: CASSSGEGGYTF.

This clonotype was seen more than once but under ten times. Since a much larger clone is just one base distant, this may be a read error. This CDR3 is CASRTGKTSYNEQLF. As DNA, the CDR3 is TGTGCCAGCAGAACAGGGAAAACCTCCTACAATGAGCAGCTCTTC. V is TRBV28 and J is TRBJ2-1; a weak D match, TRBD1 (6 bases). Germline loops: CDR1 MDHEN, CDR2 SYDVKM. CDR3 length: 15 residues.

This clonotype has a single count. A read error may account for a junction end that differs from germline. This chain uses TRBV6-1 with TRBJ2-5; tentatively, D is TRBD1 (5 bases). Germline values: CDR1 MNHNS, CDR2 SASEGT. The CDR3 loop spans 14 amino acids. This chain's CDR3 is CVSSEVTGRETQYF. Written as DNA, the CDR3 is TGTGTCAGCAGTGAAGTTACAGGTCGGGAGACCCAGTACTTC.

Comments on this clonotype: A junction end diverges from the germline sequence, so it may reflect a read error. This chain connects TRBV11-2 to TRBJ1-2; D remains unclear. The CDR3 loop spans 13 amino acids. Looked up from germline, CDR1 is SGHAT and CDR2 is FQNNGV. The CDR3: CASSLEATSGYIF. The CDR3 DNA sequence: TGTGCCAGCAGCTTAGAAGCGACATCGGGTTACATCTTC.

At least ten counts were recorded for this clonotype. The V call is TRBV14, the J call TRBJ2-7, with no clear D. CDR3 length: 15 residues. V lost 1 base to trimming and J lost 6 bases, with 16 bases between them. CDR1 SGHDN and CDR2 FVKESK come from the germline V gene. The CDR3 region has the DNA TGTGCCAGCAGCCAAGTCGGCAGGCTTGTTGCCGAGCAGTACTTC. This codes for CASSQVGRLVAEQYF. Combining the CDR3 with reference TRBV14 and TRBJ2-7 gives the whole variable domain EAGVTQFPSHSVIEKGQTVTLRCDPISGHDNLYWYRRVMGKEIKFLLHFVKESKQDESGMPNNRFLAERTGGTYSTLKVQPAELEDSGVYFCASSQVGRLVAEQYFGPGTRLTVT.

The chain is built from TRBV28 and TRBJ2-7, with D possibly matching TRBD2 (7 bases). V was cut by 5 bases and J by 7 bases, with 24 bases left in between. Germline CDR1 reads MDHEN; CDR2 reads SYDVKM. The CDR3 covers 16 residues. The CDR3 region has the DNA TGTGCCAGCAGTGCTGGGGGGGCGGCAGGTATATATGAGCAGTACTTC. It is translated as CASSAGGAAGIYEQYF.

This clonotype was seen a few times. J is TRBJ1-1 and V is TRBV7-3; perhaps TRBD1 as D (5 bases). This CDR3 has 11 residues. With 6 bases removed from V and 7 bases from J, the gap between germline ends came to 9 bases. Germline V gene lookup returns CDR1 SGHTA and CDR2 FQGTGA. CDR3 loop: CASRPRGEAFF. CDR3 in DNA: TGTGCCAGCAGGCCAAGGGGTGAAGCTTTCTTT.

Concerning this clonotype itself: This may arise from a read error, as a much more abundant clone is one base away. This CDR3 is CASSGGLSNQPQHF. The CDR3 nucleotides read TGTGCCAGCAGTGGGGGCTTGAGCAATCAGCCCCAGCATTTT. V gene TRBV2 combines with J gene TRBJ1-5; D may be TRBD1 (5 bases). Germline V CDR1 and CDR2: SNHLY, FYNNEI. V lost 4 bases and J 1 base, leaving 8 bases between the germline ends. This CDR3 has 14 amino acids.

Note on this clonotype: At one of its ends the junction is not consistent with the germline gene, which may arise from a read error. The chain carries TRBV11-2 and TRBJ2-5; weak D call: TRBD1 (8 bases). CDR3 length: 15 amino acids. The germline V gene has CDR1 SGHAT and CDR2 FQNNGV. This CDR3 is CPSSLTTGEGETQYF. CDR3 nucleotides: TGTCCCAGCAGCCTGACGACAGGGGAGGGAGAGACCCAGTACTTC. The full variable domain, with the rest looked up from reference TRBV11-2 and TRBJ2-5, is EAGVAQSPRYKIIEKRQSVAFWCNPISGHATLYWYQQILGQGPKLLIQFQNNGVVDDSQLPKDRFSAERLKGVDSTLKIQPAKLEDSAVYLCPSSLTTGEGETQYFGPGTRLLVL.

This clonotype came up once. As the CDR3 is not closed by the conserved phenylalanine or tryptophan, this likely results from a read error. The V and J genes are TRBV29-1 and TRBJ2-5; the D is unclear. This CDR3 is 11 amino acids long. The germline gives CDR1 SQVTM, CDR2 ANQGSEA. Here the CDR3 reads CGLQILETQYS. Written as DNA, the CDR3 is TGCGGCCTCCAGATTCTGGAGACCCAGTACTCC.